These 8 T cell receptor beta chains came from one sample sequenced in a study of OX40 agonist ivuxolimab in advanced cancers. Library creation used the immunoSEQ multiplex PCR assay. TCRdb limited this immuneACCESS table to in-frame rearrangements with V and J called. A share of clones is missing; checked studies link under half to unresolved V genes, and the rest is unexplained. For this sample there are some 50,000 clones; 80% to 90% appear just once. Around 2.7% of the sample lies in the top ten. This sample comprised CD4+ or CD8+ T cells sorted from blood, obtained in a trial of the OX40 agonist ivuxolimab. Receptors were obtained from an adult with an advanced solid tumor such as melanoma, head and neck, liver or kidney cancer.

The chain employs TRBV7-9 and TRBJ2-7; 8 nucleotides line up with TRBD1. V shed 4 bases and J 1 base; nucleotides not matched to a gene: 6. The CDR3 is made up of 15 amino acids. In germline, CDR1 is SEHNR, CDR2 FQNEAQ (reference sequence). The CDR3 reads CASSSGQGRSYEQYF. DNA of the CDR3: TGTGCCAGCAGCTCCGGACAGGGTAGGTCCTACGAGCAGTACTTC.

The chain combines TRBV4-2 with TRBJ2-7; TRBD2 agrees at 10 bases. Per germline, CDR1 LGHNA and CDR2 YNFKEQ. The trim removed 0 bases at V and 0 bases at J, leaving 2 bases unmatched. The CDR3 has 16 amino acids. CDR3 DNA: TGTGCCAGCAGCCAAGATTCTAGCGGGAGCTCCTACGAGCAGTACTTC. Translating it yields CASSQDSSGSSYEQYF.

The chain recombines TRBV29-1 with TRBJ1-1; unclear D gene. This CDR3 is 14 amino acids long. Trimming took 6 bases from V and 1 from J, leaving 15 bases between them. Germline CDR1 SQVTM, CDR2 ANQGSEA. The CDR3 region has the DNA TGCAGCGTGCGGGTGGGCCCCCGGAACACTGAAGCTTTCTTT. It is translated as CSVRVGPRNTEAFF.

Here the CDR3 DNA reads TGTGCCTGGAGTGTAGGGGGGGGCGCTGGCGGCTACACCTTC. Translation gives CAWSVGGGAGGYTF. The chain has TRBV30 and TRBJ1-2; D might be TRBD1 (6 bases). Germline loops: CDR1 GTSNPN, CDR2 SVGIG (reference sequence). CDR3 length equals 14 residues. Trimming cost V 0 bases and J 8 bases, with 16 bases left between them. Full variable domain (rest looked up from reference TRBV30 and TRBJ1-2): SQTIHQWPATLVQPVGSPLSLECTVEGTSNPNLYWYRQAAGRGLQLLFYSVGIGQISSEVPQNLSASRPQDRQFILSSKKLLLSDSGFYLCAWSVGGGAGGYTFGSGTRLTVV.

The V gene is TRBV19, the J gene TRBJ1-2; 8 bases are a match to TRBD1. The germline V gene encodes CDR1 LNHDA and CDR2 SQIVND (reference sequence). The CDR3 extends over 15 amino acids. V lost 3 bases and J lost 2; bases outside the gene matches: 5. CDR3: CASSIRGQGNYGYTF. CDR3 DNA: TGTGCCAGTAGTATCCGAGGACAGGGAAACTATGGCTACACCTTC.

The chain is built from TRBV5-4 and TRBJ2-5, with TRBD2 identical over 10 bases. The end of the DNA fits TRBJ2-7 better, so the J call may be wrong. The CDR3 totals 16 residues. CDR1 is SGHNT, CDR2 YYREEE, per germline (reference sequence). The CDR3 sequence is CASSLVASGGPYEQYF. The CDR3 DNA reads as TGTGCCAGCAGCTTGGTAGCTAGCGGGGGCCCCTACGAGCAGTACTTC.

CDR3 loop: CASSFGTGGYEQYF. Written as DNA, the CDR3 is TGTGCCAGCTCATTTGGGACAGGGGGCTACGAGCAGTACTTC. The chain carries TRBV18 and TRBJ2-7; 11 nucleotides match TRBD1. Germline V gene sequence: CDR1 KGHSH, CDR2 LQKENI. The CDR3 runs to 14 residues. Trimming took 5 bases from V and 3 from J; bases not matched to a gene: 3.

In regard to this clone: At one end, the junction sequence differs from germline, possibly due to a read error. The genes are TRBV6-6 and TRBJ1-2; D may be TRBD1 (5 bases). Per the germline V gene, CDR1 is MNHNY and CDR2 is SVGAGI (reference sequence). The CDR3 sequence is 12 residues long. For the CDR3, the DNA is TGTGCCATCAGTGCGGCCGGGGACGGCTACACCTTC. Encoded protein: CAISAAGDGYTF.